This T cell receptor (beta chain) appears in the sequencing data of a study of shared clonotypes between healthy human individuals. Concerning this clone: The antigen is undetermined.

Terminally differentiated effector memory CD45RA+ cells were excluded from the naive CD8 cells, which were CD45RO-negative and positively selected for CCR7. Participating donors were healthy, HIV-negative adults free of recent acute infections or vaccinations. Using about 220 ng DNA, tens of thousands of T cell genomes, the sorted-subset replicate PCRs were run. Only in-frame clones appear in the TCRdb table, and some are missing; sequencing was by immunoSEQ multiplex PCR. The data show a few hundred thousand clones, nearly 97% seen once. Study-level points and caveats: Among donors, sharing of clonotypes was expected to be affected by sequencing depth.

The sequencing sample was made of naive CD8+ T cells sorted from blood. The source of this sequence is a woman aged 30 to 39 in good health.

CDR3 bases: TGTGCCAGCAGCTTAGACTATCTAGCGGGAAGAGAGACCCAGTACTTC. It is translated as CASSLDYLAGRETQYF. The chain recombines TRBV7-6 with TRBJ2-5, with TRBD2 identical over 9 bases. Germline CDR1 SGHVS, CDR2 FNYEAQ. The CDR3 consists of 16 residues. The trim removed 1 base at V and 4 bases at J, leaving 7 bases unmatched.